One T cell receptor beta chain is described in this entry. The entry originates in a study of blood T cell repertoires in COVID-19. In germline, CDR1 is ENHRY, CDR2 SYGVKD. After removal of 5 bases from V and 7 bases from J, the junction contained 14 bases not matched to a gene. CDR3 length equals 16 residues. Clones were sequenced by immunoSEQ multiplex PCR, and TCRdb holds only the in-frame ones, with some missing. The sample yields about 190,000 clones, approximately 86% seen once. This TCR came from a woman aged 40 to 55 in a cohort exposed to, infected with or recovered from COVID-19 (not recorded which). The sequenced sample consisted of PBMCs or T cells enriched from blood (not recorded which). V usage is TRBV10-3 and J usage is TRBJ2-1, with 7 bases fitting TRBD2. Here the CDR3 DNA reads TGTGCCATCAGTCCTGCCGTGGGGAGGGCCGATAATGAGCAGTTCTTC. Residues: CAISPAVGRADNEQFF.